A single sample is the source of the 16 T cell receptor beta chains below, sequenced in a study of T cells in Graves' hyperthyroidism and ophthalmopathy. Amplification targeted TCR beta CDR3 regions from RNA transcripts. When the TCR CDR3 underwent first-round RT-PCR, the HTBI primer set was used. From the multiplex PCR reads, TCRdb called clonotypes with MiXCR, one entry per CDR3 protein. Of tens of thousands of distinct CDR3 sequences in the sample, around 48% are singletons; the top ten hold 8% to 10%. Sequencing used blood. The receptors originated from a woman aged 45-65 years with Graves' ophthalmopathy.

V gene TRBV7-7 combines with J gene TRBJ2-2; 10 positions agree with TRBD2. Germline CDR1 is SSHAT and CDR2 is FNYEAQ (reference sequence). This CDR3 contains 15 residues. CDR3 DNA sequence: TGTGCTAGAGATCATAGCGGGGGGTGGACCGGGGAGCTGTTTTTT. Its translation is CARDHSGGWTGELFF. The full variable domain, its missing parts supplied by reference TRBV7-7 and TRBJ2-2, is GAGVSQSPRYKVTKRGQDVTLRCDPISSHATLYWYQQALGQGPEFLTYFNYEAQPDKSGLPSDRFSAERPEGSISTLTIQRTEQRDSAMYRCARDHSGGWTGELFFGEGSRLTVL.

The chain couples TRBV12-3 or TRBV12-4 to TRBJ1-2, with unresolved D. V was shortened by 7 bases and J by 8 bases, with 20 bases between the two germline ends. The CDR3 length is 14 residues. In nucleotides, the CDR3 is TGTGCCAGCACCCTTCGTCACCTTAACTGCGGCTACACCTTC. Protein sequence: CASTLRHLNCGYTF.

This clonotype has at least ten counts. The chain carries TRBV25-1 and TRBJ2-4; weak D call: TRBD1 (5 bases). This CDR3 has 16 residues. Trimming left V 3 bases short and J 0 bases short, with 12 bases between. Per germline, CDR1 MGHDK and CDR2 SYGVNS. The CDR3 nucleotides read TGTGCCAGCAGTGACGAACAGGACCTAGCCAAAAACATTCAGTACTTC. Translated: CASSDEQDLAKNIQYF.

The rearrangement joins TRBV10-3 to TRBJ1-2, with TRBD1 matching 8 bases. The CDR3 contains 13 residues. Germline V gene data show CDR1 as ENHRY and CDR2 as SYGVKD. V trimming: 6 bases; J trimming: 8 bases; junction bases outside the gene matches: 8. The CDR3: CAIRSTGAYGYTF. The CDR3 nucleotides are TGTGCCATCAGATCGACAGGGGCCTACGGCTACACCTTC.

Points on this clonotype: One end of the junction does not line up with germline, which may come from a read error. The CDR3 DNA follows: TGTGCCAGCAGCGGAAGGGACTGGGGGCACTGTTCACCCCTCCAATTT. Its translation: CASSGRDWGHCSPLQF. V gene TRBV7-2 combines with J gene TRBJ1-6; possibly TRBD1 for D (6 bases). Germline values: CDR1 SGHTA, CDR2 FQGNSA. This CDR3 is built from 16 residues.

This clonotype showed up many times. CDR3 residues: CASSQARGETQYF. The CDR3 bases are TGCGCCAGCAGCCAAGCGCGAGGAGAGACCCAGTACTTC. The chain has TRBV4-3 and TRBJ2-5; no firm D call. Trimming shortened V by 1 base and J by 4 bases, and 7 bases separated the two germline ends. The CDR3 sequence is 13 residues long. Germline-derived CDR1 and CDR2 are LGHNA and YSLEER.

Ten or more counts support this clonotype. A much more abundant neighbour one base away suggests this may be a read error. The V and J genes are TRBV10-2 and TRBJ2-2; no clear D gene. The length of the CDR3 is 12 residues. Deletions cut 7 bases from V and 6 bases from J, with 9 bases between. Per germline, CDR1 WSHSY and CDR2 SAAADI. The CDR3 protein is CASNSGAGELFF. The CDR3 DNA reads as TGCGCCAGCAACTCGGGTGCCGGGGAGCTGTTTTTT.

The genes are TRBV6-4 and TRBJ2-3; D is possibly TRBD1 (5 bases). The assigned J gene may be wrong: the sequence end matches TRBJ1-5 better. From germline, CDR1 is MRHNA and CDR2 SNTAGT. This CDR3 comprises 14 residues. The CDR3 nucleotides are TGTGCCAGCAGCGACGTGCAGGGCGCAGATACGCAGCATTTT. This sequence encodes CASSDVQGADTQHF.

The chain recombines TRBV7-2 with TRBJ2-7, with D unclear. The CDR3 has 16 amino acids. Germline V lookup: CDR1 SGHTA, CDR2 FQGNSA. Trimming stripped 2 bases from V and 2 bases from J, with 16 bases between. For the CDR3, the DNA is TGTGCCAGCAGCTTAAGTGTCCCCAGAGGCACCTACGAGCAGTACTTC. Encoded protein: CASSLSVPRGTYEQYF. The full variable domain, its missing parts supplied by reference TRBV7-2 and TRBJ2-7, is GAGVSQSPSNKVTEKGKDVELRCDPISGHTALYWYRQSLGQGLEFLIYFQGNSAPDKSGLPSDRFSAERTGGSVSTLTIQRTQQEDSAVYLCASSLSVPRGTYEQYFGPGTRLTVT.

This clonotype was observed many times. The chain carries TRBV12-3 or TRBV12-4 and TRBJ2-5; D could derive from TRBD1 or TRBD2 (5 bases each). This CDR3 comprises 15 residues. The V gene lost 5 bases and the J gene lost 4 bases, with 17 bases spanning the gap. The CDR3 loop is CASSPGTAVGETQYF. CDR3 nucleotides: TGTGCCAGCAGTCCCGGGACGGCCGTGGGAGAGACCCAGTACTTC.

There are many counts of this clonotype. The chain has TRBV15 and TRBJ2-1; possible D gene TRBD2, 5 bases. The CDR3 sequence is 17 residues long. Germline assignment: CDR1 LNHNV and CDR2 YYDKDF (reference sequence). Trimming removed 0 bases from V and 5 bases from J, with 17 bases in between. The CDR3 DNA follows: TGTGCCACCAGCAGAGATGAGACGAGGCGGGCCCACAATGAGCAGTTCTTC. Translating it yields CATSRDETRRAHNEQFF.

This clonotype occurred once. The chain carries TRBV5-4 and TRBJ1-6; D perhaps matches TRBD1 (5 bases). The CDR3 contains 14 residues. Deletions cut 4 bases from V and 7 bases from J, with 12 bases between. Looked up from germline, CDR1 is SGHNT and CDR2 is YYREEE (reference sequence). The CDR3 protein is CASSPRVGNSPLHF. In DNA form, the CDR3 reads TGTGCCAGCAGCCCCAGGGTAGGCAATTCACCCCTCCACTTT. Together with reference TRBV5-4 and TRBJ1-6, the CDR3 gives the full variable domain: ETGVTQSPTHLIKTRGQQVTLRCSSQSGHNTVSWYQQALGQGPQFIFQYYREEENGRGNFPPRFSGLQFPNYSSELNVNALELDDSALYLCASSPRVGNSPLHFGNGTRLTVT.

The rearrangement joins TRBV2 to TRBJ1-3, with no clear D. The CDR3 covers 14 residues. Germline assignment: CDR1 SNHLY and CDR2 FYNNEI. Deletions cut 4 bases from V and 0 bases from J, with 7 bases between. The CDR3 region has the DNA TGTGCCAGCAGTGCGGTCTACTCTGGAAACACCATATATTTT. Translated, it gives CASSAVYSGNTIYF.

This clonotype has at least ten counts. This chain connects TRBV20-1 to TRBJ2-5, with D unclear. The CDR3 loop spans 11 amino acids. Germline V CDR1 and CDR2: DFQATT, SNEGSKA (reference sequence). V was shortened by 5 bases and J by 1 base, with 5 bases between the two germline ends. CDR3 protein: CSAQIQETQYF. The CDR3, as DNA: TGCAGTGCTCAGATCCAAGAGACCCAGTACTTC.

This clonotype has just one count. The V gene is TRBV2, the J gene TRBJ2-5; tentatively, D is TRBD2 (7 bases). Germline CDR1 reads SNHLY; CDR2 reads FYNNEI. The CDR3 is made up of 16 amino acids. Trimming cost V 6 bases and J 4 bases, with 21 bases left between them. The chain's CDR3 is CASRSGRGGGAETQYF. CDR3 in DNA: TGTGCCAGCAGATCTGGGAGGGGGGGCGGTGCAGAGACCCAGTACTTC.

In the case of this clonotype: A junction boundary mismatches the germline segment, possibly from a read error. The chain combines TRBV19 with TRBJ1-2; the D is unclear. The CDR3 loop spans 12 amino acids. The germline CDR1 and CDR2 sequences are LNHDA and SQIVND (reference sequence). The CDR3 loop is CSSTAGNYGYTF. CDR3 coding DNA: TGTTCCAGTACTGCAGGAAATTATGGCTACACCTTC.